These 22 T cell receptor beta chains originate from one sample sequenced in a study of T-cell reconstitution after alpha-beta-depleted transplantation in children. The authors prepared the TCRbeta library with unique molecular identifiers. TCRdb independently ran MiXCR on the PCR reads; one entry per CDR3 protein. The profile covers roughly 170,000 distinct CDR3 sequences, with around 7% appearing a single time and more than 2.5% taken by the ten largest. The sample consisted of PBMCs from the stem cell graft donor, taken from the stem cell graft. These receptors all stem from a human donor who donated a stem cell graft to a child with Wiskott-Aldrich syndrome.

This clonotype was recorded many times. The CDR3 is CASSLYRDSEGGYGYTF. The CDR3 DNA sequence: TGCGCCAGCAGCCTATACCGGGACAGCGAGGGGGGCTATGGCTACACCTTC. The rearrangement links TRBV5-1 to TRBJ1-2, with 7 nucleotides matching TRBD1. CDR3 length: 17 residues. Looked up from germline, CDR1 is SGHRS and CDR2 is YFSETQ. V was pared by 4 bases and J by 4 bases, with 16 bases of the junction left unmatched.

In its sample, this clonotype was seen many times. The V call is TRBV12-3 or TRBV12-4, the J call TRBJ2-3; tentatively, D is TRBD1 (5 bases). Trimming pared 3 bases from V and 8 bases from J, leaving 9 bases between. The CDR3 consists of 12 residues. The CDR3 region has the DNA TGTGCCAGCAGTTTCTATGACAGTACGCAGTATTTT. Amino acids: CASSFYDSTQYF.

The J gene is TRBJ1-6, the V gene TRBV5-1, with D perhaps matching TRBD1 (5 bases). The CDR3 has 15 residues. Trimming took off 3 bases at V and 10 bases at J, with 17 bases between the two ends. Germline V gene data show CDR1 as SGHRS and CDR2 as YFSETQ. DNA for the CDR3: TGCGCCAGCAGCTCCGAGGGGCTGGGTCAGTCACCCCTCCACTTT. Its protein product is CASSSEGLGQSPLHF.

This clonotype appeared many times. V and J are TRBV7-8 and TRBJ2-1; 7 bases line up with TRBD1. CDR1 SGHVS and CDR2 FQNEAQ come from the germline V gene. The CDR3 consists of 18 residues. Germline trimming cut 2 bases from V and 4 bases from J; bases unmatched to any gene: 14. The DNA for the CDR3 is TGTGCCAGCAGCTTAACCGGGCTACAGGGGATGCTATACAATGAGCAGTTCTTC. Translation gives CASSLTGLQGMLYNEQFF. Variable domain in full (rest from reference TRBV7-8 and TRBJ2-1): GAGVSQSPRYKVAKRGQDVALRCDPISGHVSLFWYQQALGQGPEFLTYFQNEAQLDKSGLPSDRFFAERPEGSVSTLKIQRTQQEDSAVYLCASSLTGLQGMLYNEQFFGPGTRLTVL.

The chain employs TRBV2 and TRBJ2-1; TRBD1 is a possible D gene (5 bases). The CDR3 runs to 13 residues. Trimming pared 9 bases from V and 9 bases from J, leaving 18 bases between. The germline V gene has CDR1 SNHLY and CDR2 FYNNEI. The CDR3 sequence is CASWSGREGEQFF. The DNA of the CDR3 is TGTGCCAGTTGGTCGGGCAGGGAAGGTGAGCAGTTCTTC.

This clonotype was counted many times. The V call is TRBV5-1, the J call TRBJ2-3, with D uncertain. V was trimmed by 0 bases and J by 2 bases, leaving 13 bases between them. The germline V gene encodes CDR1 SGHRS and CDR2 YFSETQ. CDR3 length: 16 residues. The CDR3 loop is CASSLGGPLITDTQYF. For the CDR3, the DNA is TGCGCCAGCAGCTTGGGTGGTCCTCTAATCACAGATACGCAGTATTTT.

This clonotype was seen more than once but under ten times. This chain links TRBV6-2 or TRBV6-3 with TRBJ2-1; D is uncertain. The V end lost 6 bases, the J end lost 6 bases, and 9 bases lay between the germline ends. Germline V gene sequence: CDR1 MNHEY, CDR2 SVGEGT. The CDR3 consists of 12 residues. The CDR3 here is CASSFVTNEQFF. CDR3 DNA: TGTGCCAGCAGCTTCGTGACCAATGAGCAGTTCTTC.

This clonotype was detected many times. The chain combines TRBV20-1 with TRBJ2-3, with 8 nucleotides matching TRBD2. This CDR3 has 17 residues. V was pared by 2 bases and J by 1 base, with 11 bases of the junction left unmatched. Germline V lookup: CDR1 DFQATT, CDR2 SNEGSKA (reference sequence). The CDR3 DNA reads as TGCAGTGCTAGACGGCAGCGGGGGCTTCCTGGCACAGATACGCAGTATTTT. This codes for CSARRQRGLPGTDTQYF.

This clonotype was counted a few times. The chain recombines TRBV5-6 with TRBJ2-5, with D maybe TRBD2 (5 bases). V was shortened by 4 bases and J by 9 bases, with 19 bases between the two germline ends. This CDR3 comprises 14 residues. Germline V gene data show CDR1 as SGHDT and CDR2 as YYEEEE. The CDR3 bases are TGTGCCAGCAGCCCATCGGGATCCCCGGAGGCCCAGTACTTC. Its protein is CASSPSGSPEAQYF.

At least ten counts were recorded for this clonotype. For the CDR3, the DNA is TGCGCCAGCAGCCAAGATGCACCACCATACGAGCAGTACTTC. Translation: CASSQDAPPYEQYF. V and J are TRBV4-1 and TRBJ2-7; D ambiguous. Germline CDR1 and CDR2: MGHRA and YSYEKL. This CDR3 has 14 residues. Trimming stripped 0 bases from V and 4 bases from J, with 10 bases between.

This clonotype has ten or more counts. The chain joins TRBV6-2 or TRBV6-3 to TRBJ2-3, with 9 bases lining up with TRBD1. Germline loops: CDR1 MNHEY, CDR2 SVGEGT. Trimming removed 2 bases from V and 4 bases from J; junction bases left unmatched: 10. The CDR3 sequence is 17 residues long. The CDR3 here is CASSYRWGRTGADTQYF. CDR3 nucleotides: TGTGCCAGCAGTTACCGGTGGGGAAGGACAGGGGCAGATACGCAGTATTTT.

This clonotype has a count of ten or more. CDR3 residues: CASSLEGDSPLHF. CDR3 coding DNA: TGTGCCAGCAGCCTAGAGGGGGATTCACCCCTCCACTTT. This chain links TRBV7-2 with TRBJ1-6; maybe TRBD1 (6 bases). The CDR3 totals 13 residues. V was shortened by 5 bases and J by 8 bases, with 10 bases between the two germline ends. Germline assignment: CDR1 SGHTA and CDR2 FQGNSA.

This clonotype was found many times. V gene TRBV7-9 combines with J gene TRBJ1-5; the D gene is possibly TRBD1 (6 bases). CDR3 size: 17 residues. CDR1 is SEHNR, CDR2 FQNEAQ, per germline (reference sequence). V was shortened by 1 base and J by 7 bases, with 20 bases between the two germline ends. CDR3 sequence reads: CASSLGLRGGVGQPQHF. CDR3 coding DNA: TGTGCCAGCAGCTTAGGGCTGAGAGGGGGGGTCGGGCAGCCCCAGCATTTT.

This clonotype came up many times. V and J are TRBV12-3 or TRBV12-4 and TRBJ2-7; 7 bases match TRBD1. CDR3 size: 18 residues. J gave up 5 bases and V 4 bases, and 20 bases lay outside the gene matches. DNA of the CDR3: TGTGCCAGCAGTTCGACGGACAGGCCACCTTTTCTTCCGAACGAGCAGTACTTC. Protein: CASSSTDRPPFLPNEQYF.

Many counts were recorded for this clonotype. The chain employs TRBV5-6 and TRBJ2-1; a weak D match, TRBD2 (6 bases). CDR1 and CDR2 (germline): SGHDT, YYEEEE. Deletions cut 7 bases from V and 9 bases from J, with 23 bases between. The CDR3 sequence is 15 residues long. The DNA of the CDR3 is TGTGCCAGCCAACTTGGGGCTAGGGGAGGAAGTGAGCAGTTCTTC. This encodes CASQLGARGGSEQFF.

This clonotype was recorded at least ten times. The chain uses TRBV12-3 or TRBV12-4 and TRBJ1-6, with 7 bases matching TRBD1. Trimming at V came to 5 bases and at J to 8 bases, leaving 9 bases not matched to a gene. The CDR3 extends over 15 amino acids. CDR3 in amino acids: CASSRKGGLDSPLHF. CDR3 nucleotides: TGTGCCAGCAGTCGAAAAGGGGGCTTGGATTCACCCCTCCACTTT.

This clonotype was observed at least ten times. Here the CDR3 reads CAVRDSSYNEQFF. The CDR3 DNA follows: TGTGCCGTCCGGGACTCTTCCTACAATGAGCAGTTCTTC. The gene calls are TRBV7-2 and TRBJ2-1; possibly TRBD2 for D (6 bases). The ends were cut back, 11 bases at V and 1 base at J, with 12 bases in the middle. Germline CDR1 reads SGHTA; CDR2 reads FQGNSA. This CDR3 is 13 amino acids long.

The sample holds many counts of this clonotype. This sequence joins TRBV12-3 or TRBV12-4 and TRBJ2-5; D gene ambiguous. The CDR3 consists of 11 residues. Trimming removed 6 bases at V and 6 bases at J, with 8 bases between. DNA of the CDR3: TGTGCCAGCAGCACCTTAAAGACCCAGTACTTC. Translated: CASSTLKTQYF.

This clonotype was seen many times. V and J are TRBV15 and TRBJ2-7, with 11 nucleotides matching TRBD1. The J segment lost 0 bases and the V segment lost 5 bases, leaving 12 bases of the junction unmatched. The V gene's germline CDR1 is LNHNV and CDR2 YYDKDF (reference sequence). CDR3 length: 18 amino acids. CDR3 sequence (DNA): TGTGCCACCAGCGGACAGTCCCGGGACAGGGGGTTCTCCTACGAGCAGTACTTC. Its translation is CATSGQSRDRGFSYEQYF.

V gene TRBV6-1 combines with J gene TRBJ2-3, with D hard to call. The CDR3 contains 14 residues. Trimming shortened V by 2 bases and J by 2 bases, and 8 bases separated the two germline ends. Per germline, CDR1 MNHNS and CDR2 SASEGT. CDR3 nucleotide sequence: TGTGCCAGCAGTGAATGGACGGCCACAGATACGCAGTATTTT. Protein product: CASSEWTATDTQYF.

At least ten counts were recorded for this clonotype. The chain carries TRBV12-3 or TRBV12-4 and TRBJ2-1, with TRBD1 matching over 9 bases. The CDR3 length is 16 residues. Losses at the gene ends were 3 bases for V and 6 bases for J; bases not matched to a gene: 9. CDR3 bases: TGTGCCAGCAGTTTTAGCATACAGGGGGCGATCAATGAGCAGTTCTTC. It specifies CASSFSIQGAINEQFF.

In its sample, this clonotype was seen many times. The rearrangement links TRBV7-9 to TRBJ2-1; D gene unclear. In germline, CDR1 is SEHNR, CDR2 FQNEAQ (reference sequence). CDR3 size: 17 residues. V was trimmed by 1 base and J by 2 bases, leaving 15 bases between them. CDR3 in DNA: TGTGCCAGCAGCTTAGAGGTCACCCGCGGCCCCTACAATGAGCAGTTCTTC. This sequence encodes CASSLEVTRGPYNEQFF.